The 30 T cell receptor beta chains reported below all come from one sample, sequenced in a study of tumor and adjacent non-tumor tissue in lung cancer. A modified ARM-PCR protocol with three rounds of nested PCR amplified TCRbeta. MiXCR, applied by TCRdb to the multiplex PCR reads, yields one record per CDR3 protein. This repertoire shows about 110,000 distinct CDR3 sequences, roughly 80% found once; its top ten account for roughly 35%. The template was RNA from unsorted bulk tissue. The sequencing input was lung tumor tissue. The receptors come from a woman aged 55-70 years with non-small cell lung cancer.

Concerning this clonotype: This may be a read error, as it is one base from a much larger clone. The CDR3 does not close with the conserved phenylalanine or tryptophan, likely indicating a read error. The chain is built from TRBV6-2 or TRBV6-3 and TRBJ1-1, with 9 bases matching TRBD1. Losses at the gene ends were 5 bases for V and 3 bases for J; bases not matched to a gene: 1. The CDR3 has 13 amino acids. The V gene's germline CDR1 is MNHEY and CDR2 SVGEGT. CDR3 nucleotide sequence: TGTGCCAGCAGTAACAGGGGGCACACTGAAGCTTTCTAT. It translates to CASSNRGHTEAFY.

This clonotype was seen once. Being one base from a much bigger clone, this may be a read error. This chain connects TRBV10-3 to TRBJ1-2; 7 nucleotides match TRBD1. The V and J ends lost 6 bases and 9 bases, in that order; junction bases with no gene match: 10. The CDR3 is made up of 13 amino acids. CDR1 is ENHRY, CDR2 SYGVKD, per germline. DNA for the CDR3: TGTGCCATCAGGGATGACAGGGAAGGGTGCTACACCTTC. Its protein is CAIRDDREGCYTF.

A few counts support this clonotype. One junction end does not reproduce the germline sequence, and a read error may be involved. The chain employs TRBV11-2 and TRBJ2-2, with TRBD1 identical over 10 bases. Germline V gene sequence: CDR1 SGHAT, CDR2 FQNNGV. The CDR3 length is 15 residues. DNA for the CDR3: TGTGTCAGCAGCCGCGACAGGGGGCACACCGGGGAGCTGTTTTTT. Translated, it gives CVSSRDRGHTGELFF.

The chain has TRBV6-2 or TRBV6-3 and TRBJ2-7; D remains unclear. This CDR3 has 12 residues. V shed 6 bases and J shed 13 bases, with 19 bases lying between them. Germline values: CDR1 MNHEY, CDR2 SVGEGT. For the CDR3, the DNA is TGTGCCAGCAGCTTACCATCGTACGAGCGATACTTC. It specifies CASSLPSYERYF.

The genes are TRBV6-2 or TRBV6-3 and TRBJ1-1, with D unresolved. Trimming cost V 7 bases and J 4 bases, with 10 bases left between them. CDR1 is MNHEY, CDR2 SVGEGT, per germline. The CDR3 is made up of 12 amino acids. CDR3 loop: CASMEYSTEAFF. CDR3 DNA: TGTGCCAGCATGGAGTACAGCACTGAAGCTTTCTTT.

This clonotype was seen once. This chain links TRBV6-1 with TRBJ1-4; no definite D call. V shed 4 bases and J shed 4 bases, with 10 bases lying between them. The CDR3 spans 14 residues. The germline gives CDR1 MNHNS, CDR2 SASEGT. CDR3 sequence (DNA): TGTGCCAGCAGTGGACAAACAAGTAATGAAAAACTGTTTTTT. It codes for CASSGQTSNEKLFF.

With respect to this clonotype: At one boundary the junction diverges from the germline segment, which might be a read error. The V gene is TRBV11-2, the J gene TRBJ2-2; 7 bases agree with TRBD1. Germline lookup yields CDR1 SGHAT and CDR2 FQNNGV. This CDR3 region has 14 residues. The chain's CDR3 is CACRRVGGTGELFF. The DNA for the CDR3 is TGTGCCTGCAGGAGAGTAGGGGGCACTGGGGAGCTGTTTTTT.

In the case of this clonotype: Germline and junction disagree at one end, which may indicate a read error. The chain joins TRBV11-2 to TRBJ1-2; no clear D gene. The CDR3 totals 15 residues. Germline CDR1 and CDR2: SGHAT and FQNNGV. The CDR3 is CASSSTNGFNYGYTF. In DNA form, the CDR3 reads TGTGCTAGCAGCTCAACAAACGGATTTAACTACGGCTACACCTTC.

This rearrangement joins TRBV29-1 to TRBJ1-2; 9 bases match TRBD1. The germline V gene has CDR1 SQVTM and CDR2 ANQGSEA. The CDR3 is 14 residues long. V lost 8 bases and J lost 7; bases outside the gene matches: 14. The CDR3 DNA sequence: TGCAGCATGAATCAGACAGGGGGAAAGATTGGCTACACCTTC. It specifies CSMNQTGGKIGYTF.

Of note for this clonotype: Lacking the conserved final phenylalanine or tryptophan, this CDR3 likely reflects a read error. V is TRBV11-2 and J is TRBJ1-5, with a tentative D call TRBD1 (5 bases). Germline V CDR1 and CDR2: SGHAT, FQNNGV. V lost 8 bases, J lost 6 bases, and 14 bases lay in between. This CDR3 comprises 13 residues. DNA for the CDR3: TGTGCCAGCTCCCGGCAGAGGGGTCAGCCCCAGCATTTA. It translates to CASSRQRGQPQHL.

To note about this clonotype: The conserved phenylalanine or tryptophan is not found at the CDR3 terminus, so this likely reflects a read error. V usage is TRBV11-2 and J usage is TRBJ2-7, with a weak D call TRBD2 (6 bases). The length of the CDR3 is 15 residues. Trimming took off 4 bases at V and 3 bases at J, with 16 bases between the two ends. The germline V gene has CDR1 SGHAT and CDR2 FQNNGV. Written as DNA, the CDR3 is TGTGCCAGCAGCTACGGGACCAGCGGGTGCTACGAGCAGTACTCC. Its translation is CASSYGTSGCYEQYS.

Worth noting for this clonotype: An end of the junction does not agree with germline; a read error may underlie this. The chain couples TRBV11-3 to TRBJ2-1; tentatively, D is TRBD1 or TRBD2 (5 bases each). Germline V lookup: CDR1 SGHNT, CDR2 YENEEA. CDR3 size: 15 residues. CDR3 coding DNA: TGTGCCCGCAGCTTAGGAGGACATGTCTACAATGAGCAGTTCTTC. It codes for CARSLGGHVYNEQFF.

Regarding this clonotype: A read error may account for a junction end that differs from germline. The chain uses TRBV11-3 and TRBJ2-1; 12 bases are a match to TRBD2. The CDR3 is 17 amino acids. CDR1 and CDR2 (germline): SGHNT, YENEEA. CDR3: CACSLESTSGSHNEYFF. Written as DNA, the CDR3 is TGTGCCTGCAGCTTGGAGTCGACTAGCGGGAGCCACAATGAGTACTTCTTC.

This clonotype was counted between two and nine times. Since a much larger clone is just one base distant, this may be a read error. V is TRBV20-1 and J is TRBJ2-3, with TRBD1 matching over 7 bases. The CDR3 is made up of 15 amino acids. Germline CDR1 reads DFQATT; CDR2 reads SNEGSKA (reference sequence). In nucleotides, the CDR3 is TGCAGTGCTAGAGCCACAGGGGCCGCGAGAGATATGCAGTATTTT. This gives the protein CSARATGAARDMQYF.

This clonotype was recorded a few times. The rearrangement links TRBV19 to TRBJ1-1; D is ambiguous. This CDR3 spans 11 amino acids. The V gene's germline CDR1 is LNHDA and CDR2 SQIVND (reference sequence). V lost 5 bases and J 6 bases, leaving 7 bases between the germline ends. CDR3 in DNA: TGTGCCAGTAGTGCGCACCCTGAAGCTTTCTTT. The encoded protein is CASSAHPEAFF.

Turning to this clonotype: Since a much larger clone is just one base distant, this may be a read error. The CDR3 is CASSGGIPVNQPQHF. DNA for the CDR3: TGTGCCAGCAGTGGGGGGATCCCAGTGAATCAGCCCCAGCATTTT. V gene TRBV6-1 combines with J gene TRBJ1-5, with D possibly matching TRBD1 (5 bases). The V and J ends lost 4 bases and 4 bases respectively, with 14 bases between them. The CDR3 length is 15 residues. CDR1 is MNHNS, CDR2 SASEGT, per germline.

The rearrangement uses TRBV28 and TRBJ2-4; D is undetermined. The germline CDR1 and CDR2 sequences are MDHEN and SYDVKM. V gave up 10 bases and J gave up 4 bases, with 5 bases separating them. The CDR3 sequence is 10 residues long. CDR3 sequence reads: CATGKNIQYF. The CDR3 DNA reads TGTGCCACCGGGAAAAACATTCAGTACTTC.

With regard to this clonotype: The CDR3 end shows no conserved phenylalanine or tryptophan, and so a read error is likely. J is TRBJ2-7 and V is TRBV6-5, with no clear D. In germline, CDR1 is MNHEY, CDR2 SVGAGI. The CDR3 has 14 residues. In nucleotides, the CDR3 is TGTGGCAGCAGTTTGACCCAAAACCCCTACGAGCAGTACTTA. Translating it yields CGSSLTQNPYEQYL.

Regarding this clonotype: The junction differs from germline at one of its ends, possibly a read error. The CDR3 here is CAGSGQGAPTNQPQHF. Here the CDR3 DNA reads TGCGCCGGCAGTGGGCAAGGGGCCCCAACTAATCAGCCCCAGCATTTT. V and J are TRBV10-2 and TRBJ1-5; maybe TRBD1 (5 bases). There are 16 residues in the CDR3. Germline CDR1 reads WSHSY; CDR2 reads SAAADI.

The CDR3 DNA sequence: TGTGCCAGCAGTTTCGTTGGGGGATTAGGCCACGGGCAGTACTTC. Protein product: CASSFVGGLGHGQYF. The chain carries TRBV28 and TRBJ2-7; tentatively, D is TRBD1 or TRBD2 (5 bases each). V lost 3 bases and J 9 bases, leaving 21 bases between the germline ends. CDR1 MDHEN and CDR2 SYDVKM come from the germline V gene. CDR3 length: 15 amino acids.

As concerns this clonotype: The junction departs from germline at one end; a sequencing error may be responsible. CDR3 DNA sequence: TGCGCCAACACGCACAGGGCCGATACGCAATATTTT. As protein: CANTHRADTQYF. J is TRBJ2-3 and V is TRBV10-2, with D perhaps TRBD1 (6 bases). There are 12 residues in the CDR3. Germline assignment: CDR1 WSHSY and CDR2 SAAADI.

As regards this clonotype: The junction departs from the called germline gene at one end, perhaps through a read error. This chain uses TRBV11-2 with TRBJ2-3, with 10 bases aligning to TRBD1. CDR3 size: 15 residues. The germline V gene encodes CDR1 SGHAT and CDR2 FQNNGV. The CDR3 is CASSLWTGGTDAHYF. CDR3 nucleotides: TGTGCCAGCAGCCTATGGACAGGGGGAACGGATGCGCATTATTTT.

About this clonotype: One end of the junction fails to match germline, which may point to a read error. The chain recombines TRBV29-1 with TRBJ1-1; TRBD1 might be the D (6 bases). The germline gives CDR1 SQVTM, CDR2 ANQGSEA. CDR3 length: 13 residues. CDR3 bases: TGCAGCGCGCGACAGGATCTTAACACCGAAGTTTTCTTT. It specifies CSARQDLNTEVFF.

This clonotype was seen only once. At one boundary the junction diverges from the germline segment, which might be a read error. The chain has TRBV29-1 and TRBJ2-7, with D maybe TRBD1 (6 bases). CDR3 length equals 14 residues. Germline values: CDR1 SQVTM, CDR2 ANQGSEA. The CDR3 loop is CSAYTGSANGEQYF. The CDR3 DNA sequence: TGCAGCGCTTACACAGGGTCGGCAAATGGCGAGCAATACTTC.

The CDR3, as DNA: TGTGCCAGCAACGATACCGAGACGGCCACAGATACGCAGTATTTT. This codes for CASNDTETATDTQYF. The chain carries TRBV11-2 and TRBJ2-3; no clear D. CDR3 length equals 15 residues. The V gene lost 7 bases and the J gene lost 2 bases, with 16 bases spanning the gap. The V gene's germline CDR1 is SGHAT and CDR2 FQNNGV.

A note on this clonotype: Without the conserved terminal phenylalanine or tryptophan, this CDR3 likely stems from a read error. Because the CDR3's place on the DNA is in doubt, the DNA is left out and the CDR3 is given as listed by TCRdb. The rearrangement links TRBV29-1 to TRBJ2-3; TRBD1 is taken as the D call from the table, unchecked against the DNA. The CDR3 is 13 residues long, counting both termini. Germline V gene sequence: CDR1 SQVTM, CDR2 ANQGSEA. CDR3 residues: CSVHGGSTDTRYI.

In the case of this clonotype: A much bigger clone sits one base away, suggesting this may be a read error. V gene TRBV6-2 or TRBV6-3 combines with J gene TRBJ1-5; D not resolved. The CDR3 totals 13 residues. In germline, CDR1 is MNHEY, CDR2 SVGEGT. CDR3 sequence (DNA): TGTGCCCGCAGTTACAGCAAAAATCAGCCCCAGCATTTT. It translates to CARSYSKNQPQHF.

This clonotype was detected once. At one of its ends the junction is not consistent with the germline gene, which may arise from a read error. The V call is TRBV6-5, the J call TRBJ2-7, with D perhaps TRBD1 or TRBD2 (5 bases each). In germline, CDR1 is MNHEY, CDR2 SVGAGI. The CDR3 consists of 15 residues. The chain's CDR3 is CASSRRTRGDYEQHF. The DNA for the CDR3 is TGTGCCAGCAGTCGCCGGACAAGGGGAGACTACGAGCAGCATTTC.

The chain has TRBV5-4 and TRBJ1-1; unclear D gene. Trimming shortened V by 6 bases and J by 0 bases, and 12 bases separated the two germline ends. Germline V lookup: CDR1 SGHNT, CDR2 YYREEE (reference sequence). The CDR3 totals 14 residues. DNA for the CDR3: TGTGCCAGCACTCCACGGTTTATGAACACTGAAGCTTTCTTT. Translating it yields CASTPRFMNTEAFF.

Worth noting for this clonotype: This may be a read error: a much more frequent sequence differs by one nucleotide. V is TRBV4-3 and J is TRBJ2-2; no firm D call. Germline V gene data show CDR1 as LGHNA and CDR2 as YSLEER. The CDR3 has 17 amino acids. With 0 bases removed from V and 5 bases from J, the gap between germline ends came to 16 bases. The CDR3 DNA reads TGCGCCAGCAGCCAAGAAGGGTACCTGGGGTTTACCGGGGAGCTGTTTTTT. Protein sequence: CASSQEGYLGFTGELFF.